A selection of T cell receptor beta chains follows, all from one sample in a study of blood T cell repertoires in COVID-19. Some clones are missing from TCRdb's copy, which holds only in-frame ones; the method was immunoSEQ multiplex PCR. Found here are tens of thousands of clones, approximately 77% of them singletons; the top ten hold around 15%. The material sequenced was peripheral blood. All receptors come from a human donor in a cohort sampled during active COVID-19. CDR3s include the opening cysteine and the closing phenylalanine or tryptophan. A D gene is named only where the DNA matches it firmly. Size is omitted from some rows. Given values are once, few, many or a class for expanded clones.

J	D	size	V	DNA	CDR3
TRBJ2-7	TRBD1	-	TRBV6-5	TGTGCCAGCAGTAAGGACAGGGGACAATACGAGCAGTACTTC	CASSKDRGQYEQYF
TRBJ1-4	-	-	TRBV7-2	TGTGCCAGCAGCTTATTAGCAGATGAAAAACTGTTTTTT	CASSLLADEKLFF
TRBJ2-7	TRBD2	-	TRBV6-2/TRBV6-3	TGTGCCAGCAGTTACTCGTTACTAGCGGGAGGAGGCTACGAGCAGTACTTC	CASSYSLLAGGGYEQYF
TRBJ1-3	TRBD1	once	TRBV7-8	TGTGCCAGCAGCTTCGACAGGGAGAACACCATATATTTT	CASSFDRENTIYF
TRBJ2-3	TRBD2	once	TRBV7-9	TGTGCCAGCAGCTTAGGGCAGCGGCGAACCGGGGGGACGCAGTATTTT	CASSLGQRRTGGTQYF
TRBJ2-1	TRBD2	-	TRBV11-2	TGTGCCAGCAGCTTATCCGGGACTAGCTATTATGGAAATGAGCAGTTCTTC	CASSLSGTSYYGNEQFF
TRBJ2-6	-	few	TRBV4-3	TGCGCCAGCAGCCAACGACCGGGACACCCCTCTGGGGCCAACGTCCTGACTTTC	CASSQRPGHPSGANVLTF
TRBJ1-5	TRBD1	-	TRBV4-2	TGTGCCAGCAGCCAAGATGGAGGGGGCTTGAAGCCCCAGCATTTT	CASSQDGGGLKPQHF
TRBJ1-1	-	-	TRBV5-1	TGCGCCAGCAGCTTGGAGGGCAGGGGATACACTGAAGCTTTCTTT	CASSLEGRGYTEAFF
TRBJ2-1	-	once	TRBV9	TGTGCCAGCAGCCCCCGTAGGGCAGCGGACAATGAGCAGTTCTTC	CASSPRRAADNEQFF
TRBJ1-1	-	-	TRBV5-4	TGTGCCAGCAGCTCCTCAGGGATGTTCGGCCCTGAAGCTTTCTTT	CASSSSGMFGPEAFF
TRBJ2-7	TRBD1	-	TRBV7-2	TGTGCCAGCAGCTTAGACAGGGGGCTAGAGAACTTC	CASSLDRGLENF
TRBJ2-7	-	-	TRBV15	TGTGCCACCAGCAGAGAGTCCGGCTACGAGCAGTACTTC	CATSRESGYEQYF
TRBJ1-5	-	-	TRBV19	TGTGCCAGTAGTATTTTTGGCAGGGGAGCAAATCAGCCCCAGCATTTT	CASSIFGRGANQPQHF
TRBJ2-7	-	once	TRBV15	TGTGCCACCAGCGGGGCGCTGGGGTCTCGCTACGAGCAGTACTTC	CATSGALGSRYEQYF
TRBJ1-2	TRBD1	once	TRBV5-4	TGTGCCAGCAGCTCCAACAGGGGCATCTATGGCTACACCTTC	CASSSNRGIYGYTF
TRBJ1-3	TRBD1	-	TRBV9	TGTGCCAGCAGCGTAGGGGACAGAGACTCTGGAAACACCATATATTTT	CASSVGDRDSGNTIYF
TRBJ1-2	-	-	TRBV28	TGTGCCAGCAGTTTAGCTAGTCGTAGGGGGGGCTACACCTTC	CASSLASRRGGYTF
TRBJ1-5	-	-	TRBV28	TGTGCCAGCGCCGGGAATCAGCCCCAGCATTTT	CASAGNQPQHF
TRBJ2-3	TRBD2	-	TRBV10-3	TGTGCCATCAGTAAACTTTTGGGACTAGCAATCACAGATACGCAGTATTTT	CAISKLLGLAITDTQYF
TRBJ2-3	TRBD2	-	TRBV10-2	TGCGCCAGCAGTAAAAGCGGGGGGGCCTATACGCAGTATTTT	CASSKSGGAYTQYF
TRBJ2-7	-	-	TRBV6-5	TGTGCCAGCAGTTACTCGGAGTCCGTCTACGAGCAGTACTTC	CASSYSESVYEQYF
TRBJ2-1	TRBD2	few	TRBV14	TGTGCCAGCAGCCAGGTAGCGGGAAGGACCTTCAATGAGCAGTTCTTC	CASSQVAGRTFNEQFF
TRBJ2-7	TRBD2	few	TRBV6-5	TGTGCCAGCAGCACCCGCGGGAGTCTCTCCTACGAGCAGTACTTC	CASSTRGSLSYEQYF
TRBJ2-2	TRBD1	-	TRBV5-6	TGTGCCAGCAGCTTGGGGACAGGGAGTATCGGGGAGCTGTTTTTT	CASSLGTGSIGELFF
TRBJ1-5	TRBD1	-	TRBV27	TGTGCCAGCAGCTGGACAGGGGGCAAGCCCCAGCATTTT	CASSWTGGKPQHF
TRBJ1-2	TRBD1	once	TRBV18	TGTGCCAGCTCACCACCTCCGGGACAGGGGGCGAGTGGCTACACCTTC	CASSPPPGQGASGYTF
TRBJ2-3	TRBD2	-	TRBV28	TGTGCCAGCAGTTGGGTGACTAGCGGGGCACCTCGCACAGATACGCAGTATTTT	CASSWVTSGAPRTDTQYF
TRBJ2-7	TRBD1	-	TRBV6-2/TRBV6-3	TGTGCCAGCAGTAGATACAACAGGGGCTACGAGCAGTACTTC	CASSRYNRGYEQYF
TRBJ1-3	TRBD1	-	TRBV4-2	TGTGCCAGCAGCCAGGACAGGGGTCCGCCTGGAAACACCATATATTTT	CASSQDRGPPGNTIYF
TRBJ2-7	TRBD1	-	TRBV6-5	TGTGCCAGCATAGGGGGCCGAGCCTACGAGCAGTACTTC	CASIGGRAYEQYF
TRBJ1-1	-	-	TRBV28	TGTGCCAGCATGGGGGGGGGAGGATCAAACACTGAAGCTTTCTTT	CASMGGGGSNTEAFF
TRBJ2-2	TRBD2	-	TRBV6-5	TGTGCCAGCACATTAGCGGGGTACACCGGGGAGCTGTTTTTT	CASTLAGYTGELFF
TRBJ1-2	TRBD1	-	TRBV29-1	TGCAGCGTAGCCTCGGGACAGGGGGTGTCTGGCTACACCTTC	CSVASGQGVSGYTF